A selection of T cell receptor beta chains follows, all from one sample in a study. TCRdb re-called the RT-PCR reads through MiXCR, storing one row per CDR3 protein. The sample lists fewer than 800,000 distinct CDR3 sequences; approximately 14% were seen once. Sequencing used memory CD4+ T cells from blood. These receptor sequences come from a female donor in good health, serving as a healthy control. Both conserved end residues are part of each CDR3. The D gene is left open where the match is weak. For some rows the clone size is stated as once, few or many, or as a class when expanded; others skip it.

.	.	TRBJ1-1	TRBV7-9	CASSLPTGEAFF	TGTGCCAGCAGCCTCCCGACAGGAGAAGCTTTCTTT
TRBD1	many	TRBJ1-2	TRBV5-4	CASSQDRAGYTF	TGTGCCAGCAGCCAAGACAGGGCTGGCTACACCTTC
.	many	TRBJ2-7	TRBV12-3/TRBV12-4	CASSFLGGSLGQQYF	TGTGCCAGCAGTTTTTTGGGCGGCAGTTTAGGCCAGCAGTACTTC
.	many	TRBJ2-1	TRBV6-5	CASGFTSSRFF	TGTGCCAGCGGATTTACTAGCTCCCGGTTCTTC
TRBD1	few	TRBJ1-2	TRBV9	CASSPTGFFNYGYTF	TGTGCCAGCAGCCCGACAGGGTTCTTTAACTATGGCTACACCTTC
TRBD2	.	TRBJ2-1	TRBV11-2	CASSSYSGRSHNEQFF	TGTGCCAGCAGCTCGTATAGCGGGAGGAGCCACAATGAGCAGTTCTTC
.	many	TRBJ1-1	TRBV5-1	CASSGVRNTEAFF	TGCGCCAGCAGCGGGGTTCGTAACACTGAAGCTTTCTTT
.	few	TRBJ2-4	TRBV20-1	CSAGNRDKNIQYF	TGCAGTGCTGGAAACAGGGACAAAAACATTCAGTACTTC
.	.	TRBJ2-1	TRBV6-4	CASSETGLPYNEQFF	TGTGCCAGCAGTGAGACGGGATTACCTTACAATGAGCAGTTCTTC
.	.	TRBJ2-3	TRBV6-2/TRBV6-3	CASSPGLLARTAADTQYF	TGTGCCAGCAGTCCGGGACTCCTCGCTCGGACAGCGGCAGATACGCAGTATTTT
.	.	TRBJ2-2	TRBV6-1	CASSAGLGYGELFF	TGTGCCAGCAGTGCGGGACTCGGCTACGGGGAGCTGTTTTTT
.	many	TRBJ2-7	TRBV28	CASSPPGASSYEQYF	TGTGCCAGCAGTCCCCCGGGGGCGTCCTCCTACGAGCAGTACTTC
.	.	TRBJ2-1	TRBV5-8	CASSLFNGESSYNEQFF	TGTGCCAGCAGCTTGTTTAATGGGGAAAGCTCCTACAATGAGCAGTTCTTC
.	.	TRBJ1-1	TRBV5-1	CASSLYRQVMNTEAFF	TGCGCCAGCAGCTTGTACCGGCAGGTCATGAACACTGAAGCTTTCTTT
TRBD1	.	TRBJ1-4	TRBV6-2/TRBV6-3	CASSSPAGRGEEKLFF	TGTGCCAGCAGTTCCCCCGCGGGCAGGGGGGAAGAAAAACTGTTTTTT
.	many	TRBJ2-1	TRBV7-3	CASSLGGGEQFF	TGTGCCAGCAGCTTAGGCGGGGGCGAGCAGTTCTTC
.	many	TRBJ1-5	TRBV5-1	CASSISGDDQPQHF	TGCGCCAGCAGCATCTCCGGGGACGATCAGCCCCAGCATTTT
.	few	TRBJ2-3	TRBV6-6	CASSRTTRTDTQYF	TGTGCCAGCAGCCGGACTACCCGGACGGATACGCAGTATTTT
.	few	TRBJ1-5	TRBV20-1	CSARDQMQYNQPQHF	TGCAGTGCTAGAGATCAAATGCAGTACAATCAGCCCCAGCATTTT